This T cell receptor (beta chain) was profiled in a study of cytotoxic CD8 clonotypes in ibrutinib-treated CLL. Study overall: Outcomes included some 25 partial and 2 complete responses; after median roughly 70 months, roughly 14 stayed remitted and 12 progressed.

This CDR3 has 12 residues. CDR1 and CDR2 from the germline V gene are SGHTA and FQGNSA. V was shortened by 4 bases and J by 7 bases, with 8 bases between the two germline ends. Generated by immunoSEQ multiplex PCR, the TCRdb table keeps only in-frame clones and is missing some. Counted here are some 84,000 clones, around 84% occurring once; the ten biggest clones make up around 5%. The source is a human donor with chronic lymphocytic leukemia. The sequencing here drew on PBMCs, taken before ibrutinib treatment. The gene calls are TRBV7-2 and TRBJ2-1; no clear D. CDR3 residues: CASSYRRNEQFF. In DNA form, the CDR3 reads TGTGCCAGCAGCTATCGCCGGAATGAGCAGTTCTTC.